This T cell receptor (beta chain) was profiled in a study of beta chain features in type 1 diabetes. Across the study: Patients did not differ from healthy donors in age, gender or cell yield. Study-wide points: Shorter TCRB CDR3s, moderately but significantly so, were found in Type 1 diabetes patients in all four CD4+ subsets. When VDJ junctions were examined, type 1 diabetes patients showed fewer insertions and more deletions. The analysis here could not establish whether HLA type shapes TCRB rearrangement.

The authors reverse transcribed all of the isolated RNA, so sequencing captured expressed TCRB transcripts. Assay: immunoSEQ multiplex PCR; the TCRdb copy retains only in-frame clones and omits some. The profile shows fewer than 350,000 clones, 15% of them singletons. This clone has more than one count but fewer than ten. Antigen specificity is unknown. CDR3 size: 15 residues. Germline values: CDR1 SGHVS, CDR2 FQNEAQ. Trimming shortened V by 4 bases and J by 1 base, and 12 bases separated the two germline ends. All of the sorted populations showed purity greater than 95%. The rearrangement uses TRBV7-8 and TRBJ2-3; D perhaps matches TRBD2 (5 bases). The clonotype originates from a man younger than 35 with type 1 diabetes. The source material was naive CD4+ T cells from blood. The CDR3 loop reads CASSSGVYRTDTQYF. CDR3 bases: TGTGCCAGCAGCTCCGGGGTGTACCGCACAGATACGCAGTATTTT.